The 26 T cell receptor beta chains below were found in one sample sequenced in a study of shared clonotypes between healthy human individuals. Generated by immunoSEQ multiplex PCR, the TCRdb table keeps only in-frame clones and is missing some. The sample has roughly 500,000 clones, 95% to 97% seen once. Sequenced: naive CD4+ T cells sorted from blood. Subset in this sample: CD45RA+ positively selected. These TCRs come from a woman under 40 in good health.

The chain links TRBV10-1 to TRBJ2-1, with 8 bases fitting TRBD2. Germline CDR1 and CDR2: WNHNN and SYGVQD (reference sequence). The CDR3 consists of 15 residues. The J segment lost 0 bases and the V segment lost 4 bases, leaving 2 bases of the junction unmatched. DNA for the CDR3: TGCGCCAGCAGTGGACGGGAGGGCTCCTACAATGAGCAGTTCTTC. It yields the protein CASSGREGSYNEQFF.

The rearrangement uses TRBV9 and TRBJ1-3, with D possibly TRBD1 on 6 matching bases. Germline loops: CDR1 SGDLS, CDR2 YYNGEE. This CDR3 region has 15 residues. Trimming pared 0 bases from V and 3 bases from J, leaving 10 bases between. The CDR3 spells CASSVEGHHGNTIYF. CDR3 in DNA: TGTGCCAGCAGCGTAGAGGGACACCATGGAAACACCATATATTTT.

In the case of this clone: The germline gene is not matched at one end of the junction; a read error may be the cause. The CDR3, as DNA: TGTGCCAGCAGCTCAACTAGCGGGAGGTTCTACGGGCAGTACTTC. Its translation is CASSSTSGRFYGQYF. The chain carries TRBV11-2 and TRBJ2-7; TRBD2 matches 12 bases. The CDR3 runs to 15 residues. CDR1 is SGHAT, CDR2 FQNNGV, per germline. The whole variable domain, remainder taken from reference TRBV11-2 and TRBJ2-7, is EAGVAQSPRYKIIEKRQSVAFWCNPISGHATLYWYQQILGQGPKLLIQFQNNGVVDDSQLPKDRFSAERLKGVDSTLKIQPAKLEDSAVYLCASSSTSGRFYGQYFGPGTRLTVT.

V gene TRBV20-1 combines with J gene TRBJ2-5, with D unclear. Germline loops: CDR1 DFQATT, CDR2 SNEGSKA (reference sequence). V lost 3 bases, J lost 11 bases, and 13 bases lay in between. The CDR3 has 11 amino acids. The CDR3 region has the DNA TGCAGTGCTAGCGACCCGGAAAGGCAGTACTTC. Protein sequence: CSASDPERQYF.

V is TRBV6-1 and J is TRBJ1-1; no definite D call. The ends were cut back, 6 bases at V and 7 bases at J, with 12 bases in the middle. The germline CDR1 and CDR2 sequences are MNHNS and SASEGT. The CDR3 is 12 residues long. This chain's CDR3 is CASSRTQSEAFF. For the CDR3, the DNA is TGTGCCAGCAGCCGGACCCAAAGTGAAGCTTTCTTT.

This clone was recorded only once. The chain has TRBV18 and TRBJ2-7; D is perhaps TRBD2 (5 bases). Trimming left V 4 bases short and J 0 bases short, with 13 bases between. Germline loops: CDR1 KGHSH, CDR2 LQKENI. The CDR3 is made up of 15 amino acids. The CDR3 region has the DNA TGTGCCAGCTCACACCTGGAGGTTAGCTCCTACGAGCAGTACTTC. It encodes CASSHLEVSSYEQYF.

This chain uses TRBV28 with TRBJ1-5; TRBD1 matches at 7 bases. The CDR3 spans 19 residues. V lost 5 bases to trimming and J lost 7 bases; unmatched junction nucleotides: 23. The germline gives CDR1 MDHEN, CDR2 SYDVKM. This CDR3 is CASSRLRGQFSRSGQPQHF. CDR3 nucleotide sequence: TGTGCCAGCAGTCGGTTGAGGGGACAGTTCAGTAGGTCCGGCCAGCCCCAGCATTTT.

The chain carries TRBV4-1 and TRBJ2-5; D may be TRBD2 (5 bases). The J call may be faulty, since TRBJ2-7 better matches the DNA end. The CDR3 contains 17 residues. CDR1 and CDR2 from the germline V gene are MGHRA and YSYEKL. The CDR3 coding sequence is TGCGCCAGCAGCCAAGGTCCGGGGAAGACCTTAAACTACGAGCAGTACTTC. Translation: CASSQGPGKTLNYEQYF.

The chain joins TRBV15 to TRBJ1-1, with D perhaps TRBD1 (6 bases). Deletions cut 0 bases from V and 1 base from J, with 9 bases between. Germline V gene sequence: CDR1 LNHNV, CDR2 YYDKDF (reference sequence). This CDR3 spans 15 amino acids. CDR3 bases: TGTGCCACCAGCAGAGATAAAGGGGGGAACACTGAAGCTTTCTTT. Protein: CATSRDKGGNTEAFF.

This rearrangement joins TRBV9 to TRBJ1-4, with D hard to call. The CDR3 sequence is 16 residues long. Trimming cost V 2 bases and J 3 bases, with 14 bases left between them. Germline V CDR1 and CDR2: SGDLS, YYNGEE. CDR3 in DNA: TGTGCCAGCAGCGTCAGATCTCAGGCCTCTAATGAAAAACTGTTTTTT. Its protein is CASSVRSQASNEKLFF.

The chain has TRBV30 and TRBJ2-1; TRBD2 agrees at 7 bases. This CDR3 region has 17 residues. J lost 9 bases, V lost 2 bases, and 19 bases had no gene match. Germline V gene data show CDR1 as GTSNPN and CDR2 as SVGIG (reference sequence). The CDR3 loop reads CAWSSQGRLARSGEQFF. CDR3 nucleotide sequence: TGTGCCTGGAGTTCGCAGGGCCGACTAGCCCGCAGTGGTGAGCAGTTCTTC. Full variable domain (remainder filled in from reference TRBV30 and TRBJ2-1): SQTIHQWPATLVQPVGSPLSLECTVEGTSNPNLYWYRQAAGRGLQLLFYSVGIGQISSEVPQNLSASRPQDRQFILSSKKLLLSDSGFYLCAWSSQGRLARSGEQFFGPGTRLTVL.

This clone was recorded only once. The rearrangement joins TRBV28 to TRBJ2-5, with 7 nucleotides matching TRBD2. Germline assignment: CDR1 MDHEN and CDR2 SYDVKM. CDR3 size: 16 residues. Trimming at V came to 7 bases and at J to 1 base, leaving 12 bases not matched to a gene. The CDR3 nucleotides read TGTGCCAGCACCGCCGGCGCGGGAGCCCTCCAAGAGACCCAGTACTTC. Its translation: CASTAGAGALQETQYF.

The chain couples TRBV19 to TRBJ1-5; a weak D match, TRBD1 (5 bases). This CDR3 comprises 18 residues. Germline CDR1 and CDR2: LNHDA and SQIVND (reference sequence). V lost 2 bases and J 0 bases, leaving 17 bases between the germline ends. The CDR3 nucleotides are TGTGCCAGTAGTATAAGTTCTAAGGGACTCAATAGCAATCAGCCCCAGCATTTT. Amino acids: CASSISSKGLNSNQPQHF.

This clone came up once. This sequence joins TRBV29-1 and TRBJ2-1, with 14 bases that match TRBD2. Germline lookup yields CDR1 SQVTM and CDR2 ANQGSEA. CDR3 length equals 15 residues. J gave up 2 bases and V 6 bases, and 3 bases lay outside the gene matches. In DNA, the CDR3 is TGCAGCGTGAGGACTAGCGGGAGGCCCTACAATGAGCAGTTCTTC. It is translated as CSVRTSGRPYNEQFF.

This clone was observed once. J is TRBJ1-1 and V is TRBV27; D is perhaps TRBD1 (5 bases). Trimming removed 2 bases at V and 4 bases at J, with 17 bases between. Germline V CDR1 and CDR2: MNHEY, SMNVEV (reference sequence). The CDR3 length is 16 residues. For the CDR3, the DNA is TGTGCCAGCAGTTTAGGGAGTTGGGGCGCGTTCACTGAAGCTTTCTTT. Translation gives CASSLGSWGAFTEAFF.

V usage is TRBV7-3 and J usage is TRBJ2-3; D not certain. Trimming took off 2 bases at V and 0 bases at J, with 6 bases between the two ends. CDR3 length: 14 residues. In germline, CDR1 is SGHTA, CDR2 FQGTGA. The CDR3 sequence is CASSLQDSTDTQYF. The CDR3 DNA reads as TGTGCCAGCAGCTTACAGGACAGCACAGATACGCAGTATTTT.

This clone was picked up a small number of times. The chain joins TRBV5-1 to TRBJ2-7; TRBD1 matches 7 bases. Germline V gene sequence: CDR1 SGHRS, CDR2 YFSETQ. The junction had 8 bases not matched to a gene; V was cut back by 0 bases and J by 2 bases. This CDR3 has 16 residues. CDR3 region: CASSLDHRGHTYEQYF. The DNA for the CDR3 is TGCGCCAGCAGCTTGGATCACAGGGGCCATACCTACGAGCAGTACTTC.

The chain is built from TRBV7-6 and TRBJ1-1; D unresolved. V was shortened by 2 bases and J by 4 bases, with 5 bases between the two germline ends. CDR1 and CDR2 (germline): SGHVS, FNYEAQ. This CDR3 contains 12 residues. CDR3 loop: CASSLLTTEAFF. CDR3 in DNA: TGTGCCAGCAGCTTATTGACCACTGAAGCTTTCTTT. The variable domain in full, completed from reference TRBV7-6 and TRBJ1-1, reads GAGVSQSPRYKVTKRGQDVALRCDPISGHVSLYWYRQALGQGPEFLTYFNYEAQQDKSGLPNDRFSAERPEGSISTLTIQRTEQRDSAMYRCASSLLTTEAFFGQGTRLTVV.

As concerns this clone: Germline and junction disagree at one end, which may indicate a read error. V is TRBV5-3 and J is TRBJ1-5; D perhaps matches TRBD1 (6 bases). TRBV5-3 is recorded as an ORF, its role being uncertain. CDR3 size: 15 residues. The CDR3 reads CASSLFRGWNQPQHF. In DNA, the CDR3 is TGTGCCAGCAGCTTGTTCAGGGGATGGAATCAGCCCCAGCATTTT.

This chain uses TRBV13 with TRBJ2-7, with 14 bases fitting TRBD2. Germline V gene lookup returns CDR1 PRHDT and CDR2 FYEKMQ (reference sequence). The CDR3 has 16 residues. Germline trimming cut 4 bases from V and 3 bases from J; bases unmatched to any gene: 5. The CDR3 DNA sequence: TGTGCCAGCAGCTATACCGGGACTAGCGGGAGCTACGAGCAGTACTTC. Encoded protein: CASSYTGTSGSYEQYF. Supplemented by reference TRBV13 and TRBJ2-7, the full variable domain reads AAGVIQSPRHLIKEKRETATLKCYPIPRHDTVYWYQQGPGQDPQFLISFYEKMQSDKGSIPDRFSAQQFSDYHSELNMSSLELGDSALYFCASSYTGTSGSYEQYFGPGTRLTVT.

The chain employs TRBV2 and TRBJ2-1; no reliable D call. CDR1 and CDR2 from the germline V gene are SNHLY and FYNNEI. This CDR3 comprises 13 residues. V lost 3 bases, J lost 10 bases, and 13 bases lay in between. The CDR3 loop is CASSELARREQFF. The CDR3 DNA reads as TGTGCCAGCAGTGAGTTGGCCCGACGGGAGCAGTTCTTC.

The rearrangement links TRBV30 to TRBJ1-1; D is uncertain. Germline V gives CDR1 GTSNPN, CDR2 SVGIG (reference sequence). CDR3 length equals 10 residues. Deletions cut 2 bases from V and 5 bases from J, with 3 bases between. For the CDR3, the DNA is TGTGCCTGGAGTATGACTGAAGCTTTCTTT. Translated: CAWSMTEAFF.

The chain uses TRBV28 and TRBJ2-7, with 11 bases matching TRBD1. J lost 4 bases, V lost 6 bases, and 5 bases had no gene match. CDR1 MDHEN and CDR2 SYDVKM come from the germline V gene. The CDR3 length is 14 residues. CDR3 in DNA: TGTGCCAGCAGAAGGGACAGGGGGGTTTACGAGCAGTACTTC. Residues: CASRRDRGVYEQYF.

The chain has TRBV5-5 and TRBJ2-7; 10 nucleotides line up with TRBD2. In germline, CDR1 is SGHKS, CDR2 YYEKEE (reference sequence). V shed 3 bases, J shed 6 bases, and the junction held 12 bases outside the gene matches. The CDR3 covers 16 residues. CDR3 protein: CASSWNPSGSGVEQYF. The CDR3 nucleotides are TGTGCCAGCAGCTGGAACCCTAGCGGGAGCGGTGTCGAGCAGTACTTC.

V is TRBV18 and J is TRBJ2-5, with 9 positions matching TRBD1. The V and J ends lost 5 bases and 5 bases, in that order; junction bases with no gene match: 18. The CDR3 length is 18 residues. Germline lookup yields CDR1 KGHSH and CDR2 LQKENI. The DNA for the CDR3 is TGTGCCAGCTCAACCATGGCGGGACAGGGCAATCTAAGGGAGACCCAGTACTTC. It is translated as CASSTMAGQGNLRETQYF. The variable domain in full, with the rest retrieved from reference TRBV18 and TRBJ2-5, is NAGVMQNPRHLVRRRGQEARLRCSPMKGHSHVYWYRQLPEEGLKFMVYLQKENIIDESGMPKERFSAEFPKEGPSILRIQQVVRGDSAAYFCASSTMAGQGNLRETQYFGPGTRLLVL.

J is TRBJ2-7 and V is TRBV7-2; maybe TRBD2 (6 bases). This CDR3 region has 13 residues. The V gene's germline CDR1 is SGHTA and CDR2 FQGNSA. V gave up 5 bases and J gave up 0 bases, with 8 bases separating them. CDR3 loop: CASSRDFSYEQYF. In DNA form, the CDR3 reads TGTGCCAGCAGCAGGGACTTCTCCTACGAGCAGTACTTC.